The subject of this entry is one T cell receptor beta chain. The sample contains more than one DNA sequence encoding this CDR3. The source of the sample is a study of blood T cell repertoires in COVID-19. The wider study: From the United States, Italy and Spain came samples of acute and convalescent COVID-19. T cells, B-cell-depleted T cells, or PBMCs supplied cDNA or gDNA.

Seattle-derived patients entered the study during active infection and were followed longitudinally. The germline V gene has CDR1 SGHAT and CDR2 FQNNGV. The CDR3 totals 11 residues. The V and J ends lost 2 bases and 4 bases respectively, with 3 bases between them. As processed by the authors: Reference gene primer amplification yielded estimated nucleated cell counts. Here immunoSEQ multiplex PCR was the method, and the copy in TCRdb shows in-frame clones only, minus some. The V and J calls and clone size come from that table; D and trimming were worked out from the DNA. The data show a few hundred thousand clones, around 89% seen once.

V gene TRBV11-2 combines with J gene TRBJ2-7; D gene unclear. Sample: peripheral blood. The receptor was derived from a middle-aged woman with COVID-19, enrolled during active disease. CDR3 coding DNA: TGTGCCAGCAGCTTACGGTACGAGCAGTACTTC. It is translated as CASSLRYEQYF.